This T cell receptor beta chain stems from a study of human thymus T cells. Findings and caveats of the study: The related literature has documented a marked overlap of thymic repertoires among unrelated individuals. Gene usage for V and J segments appeared biased in thymic and blood repertoires.

J was trimmed by 1 base and V by 3 bases; bases with no gene match: 7. CDR1 is MDHEN, CDR2 SYDVKM, per germline. This CDR3 has 16 residues. The thymus was resected at corrective cardiac surgery. Infants served as donors; they were healthy and Finnish and were having corrective surgery for congenital heart defects. Regarding this clone: Its target is unknown.

Measured with immunoSEQ multiplex PCR; TCRdb has only the in-frame clones, and not every one. This table has some 130,000 clones, around 96% appearing once. This TCR came from a boy younger than two with a congenital heart defect but otherwise immunologically healthy. Sequencing was done on a sample of thymus tissue. The chain is built from TRBV28 and TRBJ2-7; 9 bases fit TRBD1. CDR3 nucleotide sequence: TGTGCCAGCAGTTTCTGGGGACAGGGCCCTTCCTACGAGCAGTACTTC. Its protein product is CASSFWGQGPSYEQYF.